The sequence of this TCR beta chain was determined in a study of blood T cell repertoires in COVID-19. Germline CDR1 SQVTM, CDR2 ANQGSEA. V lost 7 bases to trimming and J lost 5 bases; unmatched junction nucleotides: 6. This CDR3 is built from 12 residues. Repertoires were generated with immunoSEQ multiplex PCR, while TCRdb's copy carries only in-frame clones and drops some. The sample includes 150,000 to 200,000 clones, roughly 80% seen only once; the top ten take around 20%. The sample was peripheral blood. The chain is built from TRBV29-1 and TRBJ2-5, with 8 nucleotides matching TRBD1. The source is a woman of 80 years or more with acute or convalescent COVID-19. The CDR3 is CSAGTGTETQYF. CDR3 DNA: TGCAGCGCCGGGACAGGAACGGAGACCCAGTACTTC. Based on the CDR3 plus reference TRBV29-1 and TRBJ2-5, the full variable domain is SAVISQKPSRDICQRGTSLTIQCQVDSQVTMMFWYRQQPGQSLTLIATANQGSEATYESGFVIDKFPISRPNLTFSTLTVSNMSPEDSSIYLCSAGTGTETQYFGPGTRLLVL.